These 13 T cell receptor beta chains were all obtained from the same sample, sequenced in a study of blood T cells in healthy people across ages. Primers used in a second PCR of roughly 7 to 11 cycles were a sample-barcoded 5' primer and a J-beta primer mix. TCRdb analysed the 5' RACE reads with MiXCR anew, one entry per CDR3 protein. This table has hundreds of thousands of distinct CDR3 sequences, just under 25% appearing once. These same records also appear under a second study, on T cells of mothers and their children.

The sequenced material came from blood. All receptors come from a boy between 5 and 17 years old in good health.

This clonotype was counted only a few times. This chain connects TRBV27 to TRBJ2-2; D might be TRBD2 (5 bases). This CDR3 contains 14 residues. Trimming took 3 bases from V and 4 from J, leaving 9 bases between them. Germline V gene sequence: CDR1 MNHEY, CDR2 SMNVEV (reference sequence). In nucleotides, the CDR3 is TGTGCCAGCAGTTTCATGCTAGCCACCGGGGAGCTGTTTTTT. Translating it yields CASSFMLATGELFF.

This clonotype was detected a few times. The chain uses TRBV12-3 or TRBV12-4 and TRBJ1-1; D may be TRBD1 (6 bases). V gave up 9 bases and J gave up 4 bases, with 15 bases separating them. The CDR3 sequence is 13 residues long. This CDR3 is CASSGDTGTEAFF. The CDR3, as DNA: TGTGCCAGTTCAGGGGATACGGGCACTGAAGCTTTCTTT.

The rearrangement links TRBV24-1 to TRBJ2-7, with 7 bases fitting TRBD2. The last part of the DNA fits TRBJ2-5 better; the J call may be wrong. Germline V gene sequence: CDR1 KGHDR, CDR2 SFDVKD. The CDR3 extends over 17 amino acids. Written as DNA, the CDR3 is TGTGCCACCAGTGATTTATCGGGCAGGGAGGGCCGAGAGACCCAGTACTTC. Protein: CATSDLSGREGRETQYF.

The sample holds a few counts of this clonotype. The V gene is TRBV20-1, the J gene TRBJ2-2; 10 bases map to TRBD2. Germline V gene sequence: CDR1 DFQATT, CDR2 SNEGSKA (reference sequence). This CDR3 has 14 residues. V lost 4 bases to trimming and J lost 6 bases; unmatched junction nucleotides: 5. DNA of the CDR3: TGCAGTGCTAATAGCGGGGGGAATGCCGGGGAGCTGTTTTTT. Its protein is CSANSGGNAGELFF.

This chain links TRBV20-1 with TRBJ2-7, with TRBD1 identical over 8 bases. The CDR3 covers 15 residues. CDR1 is DFQATT and CDR2 is SNEGSKA in the germline V gene (reference sequence). V trimming: 1 base; J trimming: 2 bases; junction bases outside the gene matches: 7. DNA for the CDR3: TGCAGTGCTAGAGCCTCCAGGACAGGGACCTACGAGCAGTACTTC. Protein product: CSARASRTGTYEQYF.

The V and J genes are TRBV9 and TRBJ2-7; 8 bases line up with TRBD2. Germline CDR1 and CDR2: SGDLS and YYNGEE. The CDR3 has 14 residues. The V and J ends lost 0 bases and 7 bases, in that order; junction bases with no gene match: 6. In DNA, the CDR3 is TGTGCCAGCAGCGTAGCGGGAGGGCCAGGGGAGCAGTACTTC. Translating gives CASSVAGGPGEQYF. Variable domain in full (rest from reference TRBV9 and TRBJ2-7): DSGVTQTPKHLITATGQRVTLRCSPRSGDLSVYWYQQSLDQGLQFLIQYYNGEERAKGNILERFSAQQFPDLHSELNLSSLELGDSALYFCASSVAGGPGEQYFGPGTRLTVT.

The table lists this clonotype with a few counts. The chain is built from TRBV6-5 and TRBJ2-1; D call uncertain. TRBJ2-7 matches the DNA end more closely, so the J call is doubtful. CDR1 is MNHEY and CDR2 is SVGAGI in the germline V gene. The CDR3 is 14 residues long. This chain's CDR3 is CASSYSTSAYEQYF. For the CDR3, the DNA is TGTGCCAGCAGTTACTCGACCTCAGCCTACGAGCAGTACTTC.

This clonotype turned up a few times. The genes are TRBV7-3 and TRBJ2-1; 8 nucleotides match TRBD1. The CDR3 loop spans 15 amino acids. Losses at the gene ends were 3 bases for V and 0 bases for J; bases not matched to a gene: 1. The V gene's germline CDR1 is SGHTA and CDR2 FQGTGA. The CDR3 DNA is TGTGCCAGCAGCTTTACAGGGGGCTCCTACAATGAGCAGTTCTTC. This translates into CASSFTGGSYNEQFF.

V usage is TRBV20-1 and J usage is TRBJ2-5; D gene unclear. Germline assignment: CDR1 DFQATT and CDR2 SNEGSKA (reference sequence). V gave up 3 bases and J gave up 6 bases, with 14 bases separating them. The CDR3 spans 13 residues. The CDR3 protein is CSASWYSDQTQYF. The CDR3 coding sequence is TGCAGTGCTAGCTGGTACTCGGACCAGACCCAGTACTTC.

J is TRBJ1-6 and V is TRBV7-2; possible D gene TRBD1, 5 bases. The germline V and J ends were trimmed by 5 bases and 8 bases, with 19 bases remaining between them. Germline CDR1 reads SGHTA; CDR2 reads FQGNSA. The CDR3 runs to 16 residues. CDR3 sequence reads: CASSPQAGLHDSPLHF. CDR3 bases: TGTGCCAGCAGCCCTCAGGCGGGGCTTCATGATTCACCCCTCCACTTT.

This chain's CDR3 is CASRVAGAETQYF. CDR3 nucleotide sequence: TGCGCCAGCCGAGTTGCGGGGGCTGAGACCCAGTACTTC. V and J are TRBV5-1 and TRBJ2-1; possible D gene TRBD2, 7 bases. The DNA matches TRBJ2-5 better at its end, which makes the J call doubtful. The CDR3 runs 13 residues. Germline CDR1 and CDR2: SGHRS and YFSETQ.

Only a few counts were recorded for this clonotype. V usage is TRBV12-3 or TRBV12-4 and J usage is TRBJ2-5, with 8 bases lining up with TRBD2. The J call may be wrong; the DNA end is better matched by TRBJ2-1. The CDR3 totals 14 residues. The CDR3 DNA reads as TGTGCCAGCAGTTTGTCGGGAGGGTATGCTGAGCAGTTCTTC. It codes for CASSLSGGYAEQFF.

This clonotype appeared a few times. The chain uses TRBV29-1 and TRBJ2-2; D may be TRBD1 (5 bases). Deletions cut 5 bases from V and 4 bases from J, with 8 bases between. The CDR3 is made up of 12 amino acids. Germline V gene data show CDR1 as SQVTM and CDR2 as ANQGSEA. CDR3: CSVLQGTGELFF. The CDR3 DNA follows: TGCAGCGTTTTGCAGGGCACCGGGGAGCTGTTTTTT.